These 4 T cell receptor beta chains share one sample of origin, sequenced in a study of preoperative IRX-2 immunotherapy in early breast cancer. The treatment denotes: preoperative locoregional IRX-2 cytokine immunotherapy. This table comes from immunoSEQ multiplex PCR, and its TCRdb copy is limited to in-frame clones, with some not included. The sample holds around 62,000 clones, roughly 94% seen once. Specimen collection occurred from a patient treated with IRX-2 immunotherapy. These TCRs come from a human donor with breast cancer.

The CDR3 DNA reads as TGCGCCAGCAGCCAAAGACAGGGAGGTTCACCCCTCCACTTT. It yields the protein CASSQRQGGSPLHF. V and J are TRBV4-1 and TRBJ1-6; 7 bases match TRBD1. CDR3 size: 14 residues. Trimming took 2 bases from V and 9 from J; bases not matched to a gene: 4. Germline CDR1 reads MGHRA; CDR2 reads YSYEKL.

The chain combines TRBV4-1 with TRBJ1-4; the match to TRBD1 covers 7 bases. The germline V gene encodes CDR1 MGHRA and CDR2 YSYEKL. The CDR3 loop spans 16 amino acids. Trimming at V came to 2 bases and at J to 5 bases, leaving 8 bases not matched to a gene. The CDR3 loop is CASSQRMFRGNEKLFF. CDR3 bases: TGCGCCAGCAGCCAACGAATGTTCAGGGGGAATGAAAAACTGTTTTTT.

The V gene is TRBV20-1, the J gene TRBJ2-7; 7 bases are shared with TRBD2. The germline V gene encodes CDR1 DFQATT and CDR2 SNEGSKA (reference sequence). The CDR3 spans 11 residues. The CDR3 sequence is CTSGIRYEQYF. The CDR3 DNA follows: TGCACCAGCGGGATCCGCTACGAGCAGTACTTC.

This clone appeared a single time. The chain recombines TRBV4-3 with TRBJ2-1; TRBD2 matches 12 bases. V was clipped by 0 bases and J by 8 bases; unmatched bases: 11. CDR3 length: 18 amino acids. Germline-derived CDR1 and CDR2 are LGHNA and YSLEER. The CDR3 spells CASSQDWAPGLAGDEQFF. CDR3 nucleotide sequence: TGCGCCAGCAGCCAAGATTGGGCCCCGGGACTAGCGGGCGATGAGCAGTTCTTC.